The T cell receptor (beta chain) described here comes from a study of STAT3 mutations in large granular lymphocyte leukemia. Overall study context: Under 50% of treated T-LGLL patients showed hematologic response to immunosuppression.

Study-level results: Some patients had persisting codominant clonotypes that could mask small clones. In several patients, dominant TCR clone burden exceeded STAT3 mutant burden, suggesting STAT3 mutation arose secondarily. Every T-cell large granular lymphocyte leukemia patient had at least one immunodominant TCR beta clonotype.

The protocol was immunoSEQ multiplex PCR, while the TCRdb copy is restricted to in-frame clones and leaves out a portion. The repertoire holds approximately 30,000 clones, 60% to 85% seen once, with roughly 31% in the top ten. As concerns this clone: The antigen remains unidentified.

The length of the CDR3 is 13 residues. CDR1 GTSNPN and CDR2 SVGIG come from the germline V gene (reference sequence). The ends were cut back, 0 bases at V and 7 bases at J, with 9 bases in the middle. The sequenced sample consisted of peripheral blood mononuclear cells. This receptor was identified in a woman aged 50 to 60 with T-cell large granular lymphocyte leukemia. Some clones in this sample may be carry-over from other donors' samples. The V gene is TRBV30, the J gene TRBJ1-4, with D unclear. The CDR3 DNA reads TGTGCCTGGAGTGTGGGTTCCGGTGAAAAACTGTTTTTT. Translation gives CAWSVGSGEKLFF.